Presented here are 2 T cell receptor beta chains from one specimen sequenced in a study of response to subunit inactivated influenza vaccine. TCRdb analysed the RT-PCR reads with MiXCR anew, one entry per CDR3 protein. This table has over 750,000 distinct CDR3 sequences, less than 25% appearing once. Sequences were derived from PBMCs from blood, sampled roughly 5 days after vaccination. The receptors were gathered from a man aged 45-65 years who received an inactivated influenza vaccine.

The chain carries TRBV6-2 or TRBV6-3 and TRBJ2-7, with a weak D call TRBD2 (5 bases). V was pared by 5 bases and J by 2 bases, with 19 bases between. The V gene's germline CDR1 is MNHEY and CDR2 SVGEGT. The CDR3 extends over 16 amino acids. The CDR3 coding sequence is TGTGCCAGCAGTGACCGTTGGCAGCGGCAAGCCTACGAGCAGTACTTC. Its protein product is CASSDRWQRQAYEQYF.

A single count supports this clonotype. This chain uses TRBV6-5 with TRBJ1-5, with 8 bases lining up with TRBD1. The CDR3 contains 15 residues. Germline CDR1 MNHEY, CDR2 SVGAGI. Trimming took 2 bases from V and 7 from J; bases not matched to a gene: 7. The CDR3 loop is CASSYGQGNLQPQHF. Here the CDR3 DNA reads TGTGCCAGCAGTTACGGACAGGGAAATTTACAGCCCCAGCATTTT.